The 4 T cell receptor beta chains presented below share a single source sample, sequenced in a study of shared clonotypes between healthy human individuals. The repertoire was sequenced with immunoSEQ multiplex PCR; TCRdb's copy has only in-frame clones and lacks some. The table has more than 500,000 clones, about 96% seen once. The sample taken for sequencing was naive CD4+ T cells sorted from blood. The subset here: CD45RA+ positively selected. These receptors originate from a woman under 40 in good health.

The chain uses TRBV28 and TRBJ2-7, with 9 bases that match TRBD1. The length of the CDR3 is 12 residues. Germline CDR1 and CDR2: MDHEN and SYDVKM. V was pared by 5 bases and J by 12 bases, with 8 bases of the junction left unmatched. The chain's CDR3 is CASSLRTGDVYF. The DNA of the CDR3 is TGTGCCAGCAGTCTTCGGACAGGGGACGTGTACTTC. The variable domain in full, with the rest retrieved from reference TRBV28 and TRBJ2-7, is DVKVTQSSRYLVKRTGEKVFLECVQDMDHENMFWYRQDPGLGLRLIYFSYDVKMKEKGDIPEGYSVSREKKERFSLILESASTNQTSMYLCASSLRTGDVYFGPGTRLTVT.

The CDR3 protein is CASSRPDNEQFF. The CDR3 bases are TGTGCCAGCAGTCGACCGGACAATGAGCAGTTCTTC. The V call is TRBV28, the J call TRBJ2-1; D unclear. Trimming took off 5 bases at V and 5 bases at J, with 7 bases between the two ends. This CDR3 is built from 12 residues. Per the germline V gene, CDR1 is MDHEN and CDR2 is SYDVKM.

This rearrangement joins TRBV28 to TRBJ1-1; 8 nucleotides match TRBD1. The CDR3 is 15 residues long. V shed 5 bases and J 3 bases; nucleotides not matched to a gene: 8. The germline gives CDR1 MDHEN, CDR2 SYDVKM. The CDR3 DNA sequence: TGTGCCAGCAGTCCCTGGACAGGGAGGGACACTGAAGCTTTCTTT. Its protein is CASSPWTGRDTEAFF.

In regard to this clone: Other DNA variants within this sample encode the same CDR3. This sequence joins TRBV18 and TRBJ2-1; 7 nucleotides line up with TRBD2. V shed 0 bases, J shed 0 bases, and the junction held 2 bases outside the gene matches. The length of the CDR3 is 16 residues. CDR1 is KGHSH and CDR2 is LQKENI in the germline V gene. The CDR3 region has the DNA TGTGCCAGCTCACCACCGGGCGGGAGCTCCTACAATGAGCAGTTCTTC. It specifies CASSPPGGSSYNEQFF.